This T cell receptor beta chain appears in the sequencing data of a study of control samples from healthy donors and cancer patients. Measured with immunoSEQ multiplex PCR; TCRdb has only the in-frame clones, and not every one. The sample lists some 170,000 clones, roughly 94% occurring once. Sequencing was performed on PBMCs. The clonotype originates from a man in his fifties or sixties with colorectal cancer.

This chain's CDR3 is CASSTTGGNTEAFF. The CDR3 nucleotides read TGTGCCAGCAGCACTACAGGGGGGAACACTGAAGCTTTCTTT. V and J are TRBV9 and TRBJ1-1; TRBD1 matches at 8 bases. The CDR3 covers 14 residues. The J segment lost 1 base and the V segment lost 4 bases, leaving 3 bases of the junction unmatched. Looked up from germline, CDR1 is SGDLS and CDR2 is YYNGEE.